These 22 T cell receptor beta chains originate from one sample sequenced in a study of spatial heterogeneity in lung cancer. Using its own MiXCR run on the 5' RACE reads, TCRdb lists one record per CDR3 protein. The sample records around 110,000 distinct CDR3 sequences, more than 10% being singletons. Specified time point: blood at routine non-recurrence follow-up after resection. Researchers sequenced whole RNA taken from tumor, nontumor lung or frozen PBMC without sorting. This specimen consisted of PBMCs, obtained at follow-up. The receptors stem from a male donor with early-stage non-small cell lung cancer.

This clonotype appeared many times. The chain couples TRBV7-9 to TRBJ2-1; the match to TRBD2 covers 8 bases. Losses at the gene ends were 2 bases for V and 3 bases for J; bases not matched to a gene: 3. The CDR3 covers 15 residues. Germline values: CDR1 SEHNR, CDR2 FQNEAQ (reference sequence). The CDR3, as DNA: TGTGCCAGCAGCTTACGCGGGGGGCGCTACAATGAGCAGTTCTTC. It specifies CASSLRGGRYNEQFF.

This clonotype was counted only a few times. The rearrangement uses TRBV7-3 and TRBJ2-5; 11 nucleotides align to TRBD2. Germline CDR1 SGHTA, CDR2 FQGTGA. This CDR3 is built from 17 residues. V lost 0 bases, J lost 2 bases, and 5 bases stayed unmatched. The CDR3 region is CASSLTRLAGGQETQYF. CDR3 DNA: TGTGCCAGCAGCTTAACCCGGCTAGCGGGGGGTCAAGAGACCCAGTACTTC.

This clonotype showed up just a few times. The V call is TRBV7-9, the J call TRBJ2-7; a weak D match, TRBD1 (7 bases). CDR1 is SEHNR, CDR2 FQNEAQ, per germline (reference sequence). There are 16 residues in the CDR3. The germline V and J ends were trimmed by 2 bases and 0 bases, with 14 bases remaining between them. The CDR3 bases are TGTGCCAGCAGCTTATACGGGGGACAGCTCTCCTACGAGCAGTACTTC. Its translation: CASSLYGGQLSYEQYF.

This clonotype has a count of ten or more. This chain connects TRBV4-2 to TRBJ1-6, with unresolved D. The germline V gene has CDR1 LGHNA and CDR2 YNFKEQ. The length of the CDR3 is 14 residues. V was trimmed by 0 bases and J by 7 bases, leaving 7 bases between them. CDR3 amino acids: CASSQDRFNSPLHF. Written as DNA, the CDR3 is TGTGCCAGCAGCCAAGACAGGTTCAATTCACCCCTCCACTTT.

This clonotype was seen only a few times. CDR3 sequence reads: CASSLWRGATDTQYF. Here the CDR3 DNA reads TGTGCCAGCAGTTTATGGCGGGGGGCCACAGATACGCAGTATTTT. The chain couples TRBV28 to TRBJ2-3, with TRBD2 matching over 8 bases. Germline CDR1 is MDHEN and CDR2 is SYDVKM. Trimming at V came to 0 bases and at J to 2 bases, leaving 1 base not matched to a gene. The CDR3 has 15 amino acids.

This clonotype has just a few counts. This sequence joins TRBV28 and TRBJ2-4; 7 bases agree with TRBD1. The germline V gene has CDR1 MDHEN and CDR2 SYDVKM. The CDR3 length is 14 residues. V was clipped by 5 bases and J by 7 bases; unmatched bases: 8. The CDR3 loop reads CASSPWTGGNIQYF. The DNA for the CDR3 is TGTGCCAGCAGTCCATGGACAGGCGGGAACATTCAGTACTTC.

The chain links TRBV3-1 to TRBJ2-3; no reliable D call. V was pared by 1 base and J by 4 bases, with 12 bases between. The CDR3 runs to 15 residues. Looked up from germline, CDR1 is LGHDT and CDR2 is YNNKEL (reference sequence). The chain's CDR3 is CASSQGSRSADTQYF. CDR3 bases: TGTGCCAGCAGCCAAGGATCGCGCTCGGCAGATACGCAGTATTTT.

This clonotype was seen at least ten times. The chain is built from TRBV15 and TRBJ2-3, with TRBD1 matching 10 bases. V dropped 0 bases and J dropped 2; count of bases not matched to a gene: 8. This CDR3 region has 18 residues. CDR1 is LNHNV and CDR2 is YYDKDF in the germline V gene (reference sequence). The CDR3 DNA follows: TGTGCCACCAGCAGAGATGACGCCGGGACAGGGGCCACAGATACGCAGTATTTT. This encodes CATSRDDAGTGATDTQYF.

This clonotype was observed a few times. V is TRBV28 and J is TRBJ2-7; 10 bases are shared with TRBD1. J gave up 6 bases and V 6 bases, and 8 bases lay outside the gene matches. The CDR3 spans 14 residues. Germline V gives CDR1 MDHEN, CDR2 SYDVKM. The CDR3 here is CASSHRDRGGEQYF. The CDR3 nucleotides read TGTGCCAGCAGCCACCGGGACAGGGGTGGCGAGCAGTACTTC.

This chain uses TRBV6-2 or TRBV6-3 with TRBJ2-7, with no clear D. V dropped 1 base and J dropped 3 bases, with 4 bases sitting between them. Germline values: CDR1 MNHEY, CDR2 SVGEGT. CDR3 length: 12 amino acids. CDR3 bases: TGTGCCAGCAGTTACTTGAACTACGAGCAGTACTTC. It specifies CASSYLNYEQYF.

This chain uses TRBV9 with TRBJ2-1; 8 bases align to TRBD2. In germline, CDR1 is SGDLS, CDR2 YYNGEE. J was trimmed by 4 bases and V by 5 bases; bases with no gene match: 8. The CDR3 is made up of 15 amino acids. The CDR3 DNA reads as TGTGCCAGCAGTCCTGCGGGGGGACTTTACAATGAGCAGTTCTTC. Translating gives CASSPAGGLYNEQFF. The whole variable domain, remainder taken from reference TRBV9 and TRBJ2-1, is DSGVTQTPKHLITATGQRVTLRCSPRSGDLSVYWYQQSLDQGLQFLIQYYNGEERAKGNILERFSAQQFPDLHSELNLSSLELGDSALYFCASSPAGGLYNEQFFGPGTRLTVL.

The rearrangement joins TRBV28 to TRBJ1-2; no firm D call. The CDR3 sequence is 13 residues long. Germline V CDR1 and CDR2: MDHEN, SYDVKM. Trimming took off 5 bases at V and 0 bases at J, with 7 bases between the two ends. This CDR3 reads CASSLKANYGYTF. CDR3 in DNA: TGTGCCAGCAGTCTGAAAGCTAACTATGGCTACACCTTC.

This clonotype has at least ten counts. J is TRBJ2-1 and V is TRBV6-5; 11 nucleotides match TRBD2. The CDR3 sequence is 16 residues long. Germline V lookup: CDR1 MNHEY, CDR2 SVGAGI. The V and J ends lost 4 bases and 5 bases, in that order; junction bases with no gene match: 7. The CDR3 DNA sequence: TGTGCCAGCAGTTTTCTAGCTAGCGGGGGGCACAATGAGCAGTTCTTC. Residues: CASSFLASGGHNEQFF.

There are a few counts of this clonotype. The genes are TRBV27 and TRBJ2-1; the match to TRBD2 covers 11 bases. The CDR3 extends over 15 amino acids. Germline CDR1 MNHEY, CDR2 SMNVEV (reference sequence). The V gene end was trimmed by 2 bases and the J gene end by 9 bases; junction bases not matched to a gene: 6. The CDR3: CASSLTSGGPLEQFF. Here the CDR3 DNA reads TGTGCCAGCAGTTTAACTAGCGGGGGTCCCCTTGAGCAGTTCTTC.

V is TRBV5-1 and J is TRBJ2-2; 7 nucleotides line up with TRBD1. Germline V gene lookup returns CDR1 SGHRS and CDR2 YFSETQ. V lost 4 bases to trimming and J lost 7 bases; unmatched junction nucleotides: 7. This CDR3 contains 14 residues. CDR3 sequence reads: CASSPQGIGGELFF. DNA for the CDR3: TGCGCCAGCAGCCCACAGGGGATAGGCGGGGAGCTGTTTTTT.

The chain uses TRBV20-1 and TRBJ2-3; the D call may be TRBD1 or TRBD2 (5 bases each). In germline, CDR1 is DFQATT, CDR2 SNEGSKA (reference sequence). The CDR3 spans 15 residues. The ends were cut back, 4 bases at V and 0 bases at J, with 14 bases in the middle. CDR3 loop: CSAKEGSSSTDTQYF. The CDR3 DNA sequence: TGCAGTGCTAAAGAGGGGTCATCTAGCACAGATACGCAGTATTTT.

This clonotype was observed at least ten times. V usage is TRBV7-3 and J usage is TRBJ1-1; 9 bases match TRBD1. The CDR3 length is 14 residues. V lost 4 bases and J lost 9; bases outside the gene matches: 9. Germline loops: CDR1 SGHTA, CDR2 FQGTGA. The CDR3 nucleotides read TGTGCCAGCAGCTCTAAGGCGGGACAGGGAAAAGCTTTCTTT. This gives the protein CASSSKAGQGKAFF.

This rearrangement joins TRBV4-1 to TRBJ1-4; 8 nucleotides align to TRBD1. The CDR3 has 18 amino acids. Trimming took 0 bases from V and 8 from J; bases not matched to a gene: 14. CDR1 and CDR2 (germline): MGHRA, YSYEKL. This CDR3 is CASSQERGVDRGGEKLFF. CDR3 DNA: TGCGCCAGCAGCCAAGAGAGGGGAGTCGACAGGGGCGGGGAAAAACTGTTTTTT.

The V gene is TRBV12-3 or TRBV12-4, the J gene TRBJ2-3; no reliable D call. This CDR3 comprises 14 residues. V shed 5 bases and J shed 2 bases, with 11 bases lying between them. The CDR3: CASSTSRYTDTQYF. The CDR3 DNA is TGTGCCAGCAGTACGAGCCGGTACACAGATACGCAGTATTTT.

By its share, this clonotype is medium-sized. The CDR3 region has the DNA TGTGCCAGCAGTTACCGGACCGTTAATTCACCCCTCCACTTT. The encoded protein is CASSYRTVNSPLHF. The chain has TRBV6-5 and TRBJ1-6, with D hard to call. In germline, CDR1 is MNHEY, CDR2 SVGAGI. The CDR3 covers 14 residues. V was pared by 2 bases and J by 6 bases, with 8 bases between.

This clonotype was observed many times. This chain links TRBV6-6 with TRBJ1-1; 8 bases are a match to TRBD1. V dropped 4 bases and J dropped 1; count of bases not matched to a gene: 11. Germline CDR1 is MNHNY and CDR2 is SVGAGI (reference sequence). The CDR3 covers 17 residues. CDR3 bases: TGTGCCAGCAGTTTTCGGACAGGGTACGATAAGAACACTGAAGCTTTCTTT. This encodes CASSFRTGYDKNTEAFF.

A few counts support this clonotype. This chain joins TRBV7-6 and TRBJ2-7; D is ambiguous. CDR1 SGHVS and CDR2 FNYEAQ come from the germline V gene. With 2 bases removed from V and 0 bases from J, the gap between germline ends came to 11 bases. The CDR3 sequence is 15 residues long. CDR3 protein: CASSLMSSTSYEQYF. In DNA, the CDR3 is TGTGCCAGCAGCTTAATGTCCAGCACCTCCTACGAGCAGTACTTC.